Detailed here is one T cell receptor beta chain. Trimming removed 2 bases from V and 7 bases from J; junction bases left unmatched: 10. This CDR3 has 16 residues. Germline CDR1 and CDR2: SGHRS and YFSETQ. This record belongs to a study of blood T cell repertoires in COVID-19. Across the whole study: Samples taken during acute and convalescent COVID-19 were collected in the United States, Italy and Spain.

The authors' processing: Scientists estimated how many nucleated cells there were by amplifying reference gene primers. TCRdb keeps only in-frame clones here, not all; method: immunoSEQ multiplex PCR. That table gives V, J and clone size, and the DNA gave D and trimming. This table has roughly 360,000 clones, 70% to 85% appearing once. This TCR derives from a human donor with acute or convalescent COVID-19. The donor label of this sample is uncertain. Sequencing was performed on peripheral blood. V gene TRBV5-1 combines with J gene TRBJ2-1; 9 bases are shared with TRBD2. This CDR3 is CASSLWFSGGLNEQFF. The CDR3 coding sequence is TGCGCCAGCAGCTTATGGTTTAGCGGGGGCCTGAATGAGCAGTTCTTC.